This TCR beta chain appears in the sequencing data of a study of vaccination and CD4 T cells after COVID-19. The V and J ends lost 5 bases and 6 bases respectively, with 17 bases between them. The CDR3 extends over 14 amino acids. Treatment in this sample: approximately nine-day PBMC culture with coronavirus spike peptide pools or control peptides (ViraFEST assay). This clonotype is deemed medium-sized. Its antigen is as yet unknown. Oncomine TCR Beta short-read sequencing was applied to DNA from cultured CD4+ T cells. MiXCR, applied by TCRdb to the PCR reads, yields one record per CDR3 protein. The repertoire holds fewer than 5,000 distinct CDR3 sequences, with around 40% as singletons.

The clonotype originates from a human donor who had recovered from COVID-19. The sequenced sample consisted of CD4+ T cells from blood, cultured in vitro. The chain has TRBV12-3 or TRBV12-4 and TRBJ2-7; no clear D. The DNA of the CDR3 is TGTGCCAGCAGTGACTCGGGCCCACTGGGCGAGCAGTACTTC. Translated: CASSDSGPLGEQYF.